Below, one T cell receptor (beta chain) is given with its context. Deletions cut 0 bases from V and 4 bases from J, with 15 bases between. The CDR3 is made up of 15 amino acids. From germline, CDR1 is SQVTM and CDR2 ANQGSEA. This entry comes from a study of CD8 T cells in Susac syndrome. An amount of RNA that ranged from roughly 0.5 to 1 ug was reverse transcribed with random hexamers. Each CDR3 protein is one row after TCRdb ran MiXCR on the immunoSEQ multiplex PCR reads. Among roughly 100,000 distinct CDR3 sequences, approximately 93% were seen once, and the ten largest hold 0.41%. The clonotype was recovered from a human donor with Susac syndrome. Specimen: CD8+ T cells from PBMCs. The chain combines TRBV29-1 with TRBJ1-2; D ambiguous. The CDR3 DNA reads as TGCAGCGTTGAAGAGGCGGGGAATCGGGCCTATGGCTACACCTTC. Its translation is CSVEEAGNRAYGYTF.